Below are 4 T cell receptor beta chains sequenced from a single sample in a study of low-dose radiotherapy and immunotherapy resistance in tumors. First-strand cDNA relied on TRAV- and TRBV-specific primers spanning alpha and beta chains. The TCRs were subjected to amplification over approximately 20 PCR cycles employing a constant-region primer in conjunction with a V-primer adapter. A single record per CDR3 protein comes from TCRdb applying MiXCR to the reads. The table has almost 40,000 distinct CDR3 sequences, 31% seen once. Time point specified: before trial treatment. The sample was PBMCs, taken before treatment. These receptors were obtained from a male donor with gallbladder cancer.

CDR3 DNA: TGTGCCAGCAGATCCTCGGGGGCGGGGGCCTACGAGCAGTACTTC. Its protein product is CASRSSGAGAYEQYF. The rearrangement joins TRBV26 to TRBJ2-7; TRBD1 is taken as the D call from the table, unchecked against the DNA. TRBV26 is deemed a pseudogene. The CDR3 contains 15 residues.

This clonotype has a count of ten or more. This chain joins TRBV12-3 or TRBV12-4 and TRBJ2-2; 11 nucleotides match TRBD2. The trim removed 1 base at V and 3 bases at J, leaving 4 bases unmatched. The CDR3 covers 17 residues. CDR3 sequence: CASSLERTSGYTGELFF. CDR3 nucleotide sequence: TGTGCCAGCAGTTTAGAGAGGACTAGCGGGTACACCGGGGAGCTGTTTTTT.

This clonotype has ten or more counts. This sequence joins TRBV14 and TRBJ1-1, with D unresolved. Trimming shortened V by 2 bases and J by 4 bases, and 11 bases separated the two germline ends. The V gene's germline CDR1 is SGHDN and CDR2 FVKESK. The CDR3 contains 14 residues. CDR3 bases: TGTGCCAGCAGCCAATACACGGGGTTCACTGAAGCTTTCTTT. Its translation is CASSQYTGFTEAFF. The full variable domain, completed using reference TRBV14 and TRBJ1-1, is EAGVTQFPSHSVIEKGQTVTLRCDPISGHDNLYWYRRVMGKEIKFLLHFVKESKQDESGMPNNRFLAERTGGTYSTLKVQPAELEDSGVYFCASSQYTGFTEAFFGQGTRLTVV.

This clonotype was seen repeatedly, ten times or more. The genes are TRBV7-8 and TRBJ2-7; D is unclear. The V end lost 4 bases, the J end lost 0 bases, and 4 bases lay between the germline ends. Germline lookup yields CDR1 SGHVS and CDR2 FQNEAQ. This CDR3 has 12 amino acids. The DNA of the CDR3 is TGTGCCAGCAGCTCGAGCTCCTACGAGCAGTACTTC. Protein: CASSSSSYEQYF. The full variable domain, in which reference TRBV7-8 and TRBJ2-7 provide the parts outside the CDR3, is GAGVSQSPRYKVAKRGQDVALRCDPISGHVSLFWYQQALGQGPEFLTYFQNEAQLDKSGLPSDRFFAERPEGSVSTLKIQRTQQEDSAVYLCASSSSSYEQYFGPGTRLTVT.